Listed here are 29 T cell receptor beta chains from one sample, sequenced in a study of T cell responses to AZD1222 COVID-19 vaccine. Data came from immunoSEQ multiplex PCR; TCRdb stores just in-frame clones and leaves some out. The sample has roughly 100,000 clones; about 88% are singletons. Source: peripheral blood, taken 28 days after the second AZD1222 dose. The receptors here all came from an adult who received the AZD1222 COVID-19 vaccine.

The chain recombines TRBV30 with TRBJ2-2, with TRBD2 matching 8 bases. In germline, CDR1 is GTSNPN, CDR2 SVGIG (reference sequence). Unmatched junction bases numbered 9, after V lost 2 bases and J lost 4 bases. The CDR3 runs 16 residues. For the CDR3, the DNA is TGTGCCTGGAGTACCGGGACTAGATATATCACCGGGGAGCTGTTTTTT. Amino acids: CAWSTGTRYITGELFF.

V is TRBV13 and J is TRBJ2-7; no clear D gene. V gave up 5 bases and J gave up 2 bases, with 16 bases separating them. The CDR3 length is 15 residues. CDR1 is PRHDT and CDR2 is FYEKMQ in the germline V gene (reference sequence). The CDR3: CASSLTGLPPYEQYF. CDR3 in DNA: TGTGCCAGCAGCCTAACTGGGCTGCCACCCTACGAGCAGTACTTC.

The genes are TRBV3-1 (or the pseudogene TRBV3-2) and TRBJ2-5, with 8 bases aligning to TRBD1. V lost 2 bases to trimming and J lost 1 base; unmatched junction nucleotides: 6. CDR3 length: 16 residues. The germline V gene has CDR1 LGHDT and CDR2 YNNKEL (reference sequence). CDR3 amino acids: CASSQFYGTGQETQYF. The CDR3 region has the DNA TGTGCCAGCAGCCAATTTTACGGGACAGGCCAAGAGACCCAGTACTTC.

V gene TRBV18 combines with J gene TRBJ2-4, with D possibly TRBD2 on 6 matching bases. The germline gives CDR1 KGHSH, CDR2 LQKENI. V lost 1 base and J 0 bases, leaving 19 bases between the germline ends. This CDR3 is built from 19 residues. The CDR3 sequence: CASSPLEGSGSKAKNIQYF. The CDR3 DNA sequence: TGTGCCAGCTCACCACTGGAGGGTTCTGGGTCCAAAGCCAAAAACATTCAGTACTTC.

The chain has TRBV5-4 and TRBJ1-3; D ambiguous. The CDR3 totals 13 residues. V gave up 0 bases and J gave up 0 bases, with 1 base separating them. Germline V gives CDR1 SGHNT, CDR2 YYREEE (reference sequence). In DNA form, the CDR3 reads TGTGCCAGCAGCTTGGGCTCTGGAAACACCATATATTTT. Translation gives CASSLGSGNTIYF.

The gene calls are TRBV2 and TRBJ2-7; 8 nucleotides agree with TRBD1. This CDR3 has 13 residues. V shed 7 bases, J shed 2 bases, and the junction held 4 bases outside the gene matches. Germline V gene data show CDR1 as SNHLY and CDR2 as FYNNEI. CDR3 region: CASTRTGTYEQYF. CDR3 bases: TGTGCCAGCACCCGGACAGGGACCTACGAGCAGTACTTC.

This sequence joins TRBV10-3 and TRBJ2-7; the match to TRBD2 covers 8 bases. Germline V gene sequence: CDR1 ENHRY, CDR2 SYGVKD. Trimming cost V 0 bases and J 4 bases; bases outside gene matches: 11. The CDR3 has 17 amino acids. The CDR3 DNA follows: TGTGCCATCAGTGAGTCGTACGGCAGCGGGGGTGGTTACGAGCAGTACTTC. As protein: CAISESYGSGGGYEQYF.

As regards this clone: Germline is not matched at one junction end, which may reflect a read error. V usage is TRBV7-2 and J usage is TRBJ2-1; D not resolved. Germline CDR1 is SGHTA and CDR2 is FQGNSA. This CDR3 spans 12 amino acids. The CDR3 spells CASSPPARPQIF. The CDR3 DNA reads TGTGCCAGCAGCCCCCCTGCCCGCCCCCAGATCTTC. Full variable domain (remainder filled in from reference TRBV7-2 and TRBJ2-1): GAGVSQSPSNKVTEKGKDVELRCDPISGHTALYWYRQSLGQGLEFLIYFQGNSAPDKSGLPSDRFSAERTGGSVSTLTIQRTQQEDSAVYLCASSPPARPQIFGPGTRLTVL.

The V and J genes are TRBV6-5 and TRBJ2-2, with D perhaps TRBD1 (5 bases). Trimming cost V 6 bases and J 6 bases, with 11 bases left between them. CDR3 size: 13 residues. Germline V gene lookup returns CDR1 MNHEY and CDR2 SVGAGI. The chain's CDR3 is CASSDRQSGELFF. The CDR3, as DNA: TGTGCCAGCAGCGACCGACAGTCCGGGGAGCTGTTTTTT.

The chain employs TRBV15 and TRBJ2-7; D may correspond to TRBD1 or TRBD2 (5 bases each). The V end was cut by 0 bases, the J end by 2 bases, with 8 bases between. The germline V gene has CDR1 LNHNV and CDR2 YYDKDF (reference sequence). The CDR3 consists of 14 residues. CDR3 residues: CATSRDMGAYEQYF. DNA for the CDR3: TGTGCCACCAGCAGAGATATGGGGGCCTACGAGCAGTACTTC.

V and J are TRBV3-1 (or the pseudogene TRBV3-2) and TRBJ1-2; D call uncertain. Trimming took 0 bases from V and 5 from J, leaving 10 bases between them. The CDR3 covers 14 residues. Germline V gene data show CDR1 as LGHDT and CDR2 as YNNKEL (reference sequence). CDR3 sequence reads: CASSQESQAYGYTF. The CDR3, as DNA: TGTGCCAGCAGCCAAGAGAGCCAGGCATATGGCTACACCTTC.

This chain uses TRBV6-6 with TRBJ1-5; the D is unclear. V was trimmed by 6 bases and J by 4 bases, leaving 13 bases between them. In germline, CDR1 is MNHNY, CDR2 SVGAGI (reference sequence). The CDR3 runs to 14 residues. CDR3 loop: CASSYRAANQPQHF. CDR3 DNA sequence: TGTGCCAGCAGCTACCGGGCGGCTAATCAGCCCCAGCATTTT.

The chain recombines TRBV3-1 (or the pseudogene TRBV3-2) with TRBJ2-4; the match to TRBD2 covers 12 bases. Trimming cost V 4 bases and J 7 bases; bases outside gene matches: 5. This CDR3 region has 15 residues. Germline V gene sequence: CDR1 LGHDT, CDR2 YNNKEL (reference sequence). The CDR3 loop is CASSRGLAGRNIQYF. The CDR3 nucleotides are TGTGCCAGCAGCCGTGGACTAGCGGGAAGGAACATTCAGTACTTC.

The J gene is TRBJ1-5, the V gene TRBV30, with D tentatively TRBD1 (5 bases). The germline gives CDR1 GTSNPN, CDR2 SVGIG (reference sequence). The CDR3 is 12 residues long. Trimming pared 5 bases from V and 4 bases from J, leaving 9 bases between. The CDR3 here is CAWGDANQPQHF. The DNA of the CDR3 is TGTGCCTGGGGGGACGCTAATCAGCCCCAGCATTTT. Looking up the rest from reference TRBV30 and TRBJ1-5 gives the full variable domain: SQTIHQWPATLVQPVGSPLSLECTVEGTSNPNLYWYRQAAGRGLQLLFYSVGIGQISSEVPQNLSASRPQDRQFILSSKKLLLSDSGFYLCAWGDANQPQHFGDGTRLSIL.

Written as DNA, the CDR3 is TGTGCCAGCAGCTTAAGACAGGGGGTTTATGGAAACACCATATATTTT. Translation: CASSLRQGVYGNTIYF. The chain joins TRBV7-9 to TRBJ1-3, with 9 bases aligning to TRBD1. Looked up from germline, CDR1 is SEHNR and CDR2 is FQNEAQ (reference sequence). The CDR3 covers 16 residues. Losses at the gene ends were 2 bases for V and 3 bases for J; bases not matched to a gene: 5.

The V gene is TRBV29-1, the J gene TRBJ1-4; weak D call: TRBD1 (5 bases). Trimming left V 7 bases short and J 5 bases short, with 11 bases between. CDR3 length: 12 residues. Germline V CDR1 and CDR2: SQVTM, ANQGSEA. CDR3 region: CSAGVGNEKLFF. CDR3 DNA: TGCAGCGCGGGGGTCGGCAATGAAAAACTGTTTTTT. Full variable domain (remainder filled in from reference TRBV29-1 and TRBJ1-4): SAVISQKPSRDICQRGTSLTIQCQVDSQVTMMFWYRQQPGQSLTLIATANQGSEATYESGFVIDKFPISRPNLTFSTLTVSNMSPEDSSIYLCSAGVGNEKLFFGSGTQLSVL.

The rearrangement links TRBV30 to TRBJ1-5; D is uncertain. The CDR3 extends over 13 amino acids. V gave up 3 bases and J gave up 6 bases, with 12 bases separating them. The germline V gene encodes CDR1 GTSNPN and CDR2 SVGIG (reference sequence). The CDR3 loop reads CAWSGHFGQPQHF. CDR3 nucleotides: TGTGCCTGGAGCGGGCATTTCGGTCAGCCCCAGCATTTT.

The V call is TRBV2, the J call TRBJ1-3; 9 nucleotides align to TRBD1. CDR1 SNHLY and CDR2 FYNNEI come from the germline V gene. J lost 0 bases, V lost 7 bases, and 10 bases had no gene match. The CDR3 has 17 amino acids. The CDR3 is CASTWTGVKSSGNTIYF. DNA for the CDR3: TGTGCCAGCACGTGGACAGGGGTGAAGAGCTCTGGAAACACCATATATTTT.

The DNA for the CDR3 is TGTGCGGTGGGGGACAACTTCTACGAGCAGTACTTC. It codes for CAVGDNFYEQYF. The chain recombines TRBV12-3 or TRBV12-4 with TRBJ2-7, with a weak D call TRBD1 (6 bases). The length of the CDR3 is 12 residues.

The J gene is TRBJ1-1, the V gene TRBV12-3 or TRBV12-4, with D perhaps TRBD1 (5 bases). The V end lost 6 bases, the J end lost 7 bases, and 15 bases lay between the germline ends. The length of the CDR3 is 13 residues. This CDR3 is CASSVGATLEAFF. CDR3 DNA sequence: TGTGCCAGCAGCGTAGGGGCAACCCTTGAAGCTTTCTTT.

This clone has only a few counts. Other DNA sequences in the same sample also yield this CDR3. The chain employs TRBV18 and TRBJ2-3; D not certain. The CDR3 is 12 amino acids. Trimming removed 2 bases at V and 3 bases at J, with 3 bases between. Germline loops: CDR1 KGHSH, CDR2 LQKENI. CDR3 nucleotides: TGTGCCAGCTCACCATCAACAGATACGCAGTATTTT. Its protein is CASSPSTDTQYF.

J is TRBJ2-7 and V is TRBV7-2; D unclear. The CDR3 extends over 15 amino acids. CDR1 SGHTA and CDR2 FQGNSA come from the germline V gene. Trimming left V 0 bases short and J 0 bases short, with 9 bases between. CDR3: CASSLASPFSYEQYF. The CDR3 nucleotides read TGTGCCAGCAGCTTAGCGTCCCCTTTCTCCTACGAGCAGTACTTC.

This clone is a singleton in its sample. This chain connects TRBV6-5 to TRBJ1-1, with D maybe TRBD1 (6 bases). Germline V gene data show CDR1 as MNHEY and CDR2 as SVGAGI. This CDR3 has 14 residues. Trimming cost V 7 bases and J 1 base, with 13 bases left between them. The CDR3 DNA reads TGTGCCAGCATTAGGACAGAGAAGAACACTGAAGCTTTCTTT. Translating it yields CASIRTEKNTEAFF.

The V call is TRBV7-2, the J call TRBJ2-5; 10 bases line up with TRBD1. Germline V lookup: CDR1 SGHTA, CDR2 FQGNSA. There are 14 residues in the CDR3. V shed 5 bases, J shed 6 bases, and the junction held 6 bases outside the gene matches. The CDR3 bases are TGTGCCAGCAGCCCCGGGACAGGGGACCAGACCCAGTACTTC. It codes for CASSPGTGDQTQYF.

This clone was recorded only once. The chain recombines TRBV18 with TRBJ2-7, with 14 bases identical to TRBD2. V was clipped by 0 bases and J by 6 bases; unmatched bases: 1. The germline gives CDR1 KGHSH, CDR2 LQKENI. The CDR3 runs 15 residues. CDR3 nucleotides: TGTGCCAGCTCACCACCGACTAGCGGGAGGGTCGAGCAGTACTTC. Translated, it gives CASSPPTSGRVEQYF.

The genes are TRBV27 and TRBJ1-1; TRBD1 is a possible D gene (5 bases). From germline, CDR1 is MNHEY and CDR2 SMNVEV (reference sequence). Trimming removed 8 bases from V and 4 bases from J, with 14 bases in between. CDR3 size: 13 residues. In nucleotides, the CDR3 is TGTGCCAGCTGCCCCGTGGGGGGCACTGAAGCTTTCTTT. Translating gives CASCPVGGTEAFF.

The table lists this clone with a count of one. This chain connects TRBV7-6 to TRBJ1-2, with D tentatively TRBD1 (5 bases). Trimming took 0 bases from V and 4 from J, leaving 12 bases between them. The CDR3 consists of 15 residues. Looked up from germline, CDR1 is SGHVS and CDR2 is FNYEAQ. CDR3: CASSLAMGGVYGYTF. Written as DNA, the CDR3 is TGTGCCAGCAGCTTAGCGATGGGGGGAGTCTATGGCTACACCTTC.

The genes are TRBV2 and TRBJ2-7, with D unresolved. Germline V gene lookup returns CDR1 SNHLY and CDR2 FYNNEI. V was shortened by 5 bases and J by 4 bases, with 12 bases between the two germline ends. The CDR3 is made up of 13 amino acids. The CDR3 bases are TGTGCCAGCAGTTCCGAGACTGGATACGAGCAGTACTTC. Its protein product is CASSSETGYEQYF.

The chain employs TRBV5-1 and TRBJ2-7; TRBD2 aligns across 8 bases. The CDR3 extends over 16 amino acids. The V and J ends lost 0 bases and 2 bases, in that order; junction bases with no gene match: 7. The germline V gene has CDR1 SGHRS and CDR2 YFSETQ. CDR3 sequence (DNA): TGCGCCAGCAGCTTGGCCGCTAGCGGGCCAACCTACGAGCAGTACTTC. Amino acid sequence: CASSLAASGPTYEQYF. The complete variable domain, with remaining parts taken from reference TRBV5-1 and TRBJ2-7, reads KAGVTQTPRYLIKTRGQQVTLSCSPISGHRSVSWYQQTPGQGLQFLFEYFSETQRNKGNFPGRFSGRQFSNSRSEMNVSTLELGDSALYLCASSLAASGPTYEQYFGPGTRLTVT.